Reported below is one T cell receptor (beta chain). The germline gives CDR1 SGHRS, CDR2 YFSETQ. The length of the CDR3 is 18 residues. Trimming at V came to 4 bases and at J to 3 bases, leaving 15 bases not matched to a gene. This specimen belongs to a study of shared T cell receptors in the human thymus. Here immunoSEQ multiplex PCR was the method, and the copy in TCRdb shows in-frame clones only, minus some. The sample comprises 450,000 to 650,000 clones, roughly 74% of which are singletons, and 0.01% to 0.015% rests with the top ten. In addition, the sample was reused for a study of human thymus T cells. In that study: Donors consisted of healthy Finnish infants (having corrective surgery for congenital heart defects). It was from resections taken during corrective heart surgery that the thymus tissue came. The authors found apparently biased V and J gene usage in thymic and blood repertoires. Among unrelated individuals, related research reported thymic repertoires that overlapped highly.

The clonotype was recovered from a boy younger than two with a congenital heart defect. V and J are TRBV5-1 and TRBJ2-3; 9 bases are shared with TRBD1. Sequencing was carried out using thymocytes. CDR3 DNA: TGCGCCAGCAGCCAGCTTCGATCTGACAGGGGGAGGACAGATACGCAGTATTTT. It translates to CASSQLRSDRGRTDTQYF. The variable domain in full, completed from reference TRBV5-1 and TRBJ2-3, reads KAGVTQTPRYLIKTRGQQVTLSCSPISGHRSVSWYQQTPGQGLQFLFEYFSETQRNKGNFPGRFSGRQFSNSRSEMNVSTLELGDSALYLCASSQLRSDRGRTDTQYFGPGTRLTVL.